Included here is one T cell receptor (beta chain) sequence, with context. Its antigen is not identified. The data are from a study of cytomegalovirus exposure and HLA in healthy donors. Both 60 Vbeta primers and 13 Jbeta primers went into the PCR. TCRdb's table, derived via immunoSEQ multiplex PCR, lists solely in-frame clones and lacks some. The sample has some 140,000 clones, less than 80% seen once. Findings and caveats of the study: In a later analysis, across HLA loci, associated TCR counts were highest for DRB1, lowest for HLA-C.

The clonotype originates from a man in his forties in good health and CMV-seropositive. The specimen was PBMCs.

CDR3 coding DNA: TGTGCCAGTAGTATGAGTTTGGGGGCGCGACTCTACGAGCAGTACTTC. This translates into CASSMSLGARLYEQYF. The V and J genes are TRBV19 and TRBJ2-7, with D possibly being TRBD1 (6 bases). Germline V CDR1 and CDR2: LNHDA, SQIVND (reference sequence). CDR3 length equals 16 residues. V lost 3 bases to trimming and J lost 3 bases, with 18 bases between them.